Described below is a single TCR beta chain sequence and its context. The entry originates in a study of blood T cell repertoires in COVID-19. The CDR3 is 19 amino acids. With V trimmed by 6 bases and J by 0 bases, 11 bases remained unmatched. In germline, CDR1 is SGHTA, CDR2 FQGTGA. The protocol was immunoSEQ multiplex PCR, while the TCRdb copy is restricted to in-frame clones and leaves out a portion. Counted here are about 200,000 clones, more than 80% occurring once; the ten biggest clones make up approximately 8%. This chain uses TRBV7-3 with TRBJ2-1; 13 positions agree with TRBD2. The sequenced sample was PBMCs or T cells enriched from blood (not recorded which). The clonotype comes from a young woman who had recovered from COVID-19. The CDR3 spells CASRDPTSGGRSSYNEQFF. The DNA of the CDR3 is TGTGCCAGCAGGGATCCGACTAGCGGGGGGCGGAGCTCCTACAATGAGCAGTTCTTC.